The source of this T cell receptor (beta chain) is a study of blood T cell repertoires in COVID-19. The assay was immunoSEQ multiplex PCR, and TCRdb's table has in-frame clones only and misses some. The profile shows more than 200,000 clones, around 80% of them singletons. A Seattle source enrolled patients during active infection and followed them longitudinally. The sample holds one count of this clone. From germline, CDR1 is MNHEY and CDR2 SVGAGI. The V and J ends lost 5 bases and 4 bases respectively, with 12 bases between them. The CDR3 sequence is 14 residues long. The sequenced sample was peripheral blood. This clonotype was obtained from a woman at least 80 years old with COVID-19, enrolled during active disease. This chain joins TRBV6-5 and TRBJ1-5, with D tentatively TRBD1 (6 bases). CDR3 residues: CASSRTAGNQPQHF. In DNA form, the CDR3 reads TGTGCCAGCAGTCGGACAGCGGGAAATCAGCCCCAGCATTTT.